The clone carrying this T cell receptor beta chain was observed many times. TCR beta CDR3 regions were amplified from RNA transcripts. The TCR CDR3 was amplified in a first-round RT-PCR using the HTBI primer set. TCRdb itself ran the multiplex PCR reads through MiXCR, one entry per CDR3 protein. The data show 200,000 to 250,000 distinct CDR3 sequences, with around 26% seen just once and 35% to 40% held by the top ten. This CDR3 spans 14 amino acids. Germline V CDR1 and CDR2: MDHEN, SYDVKM. The V gene lost 7 bases and the J gene lost 3 bases, with 15 bases spanning the gap. The data belong to a study of T cells in Graves' hyperthyroidism and ophthalmopathy.

The source is a woman in her forties with Graves' ophthalmopathy. The J gene is TRBJ1-2, the V gene TRBV28; D possibly corresponds to TRBD1 (5 bases). Source material: blood. The CDR3 sequence: CASTGAGNDYGYTF. The CDR3 bases are TGTGCCAGCACCGGGGCAGGGAACGACTATGGCTACACCTTC.